This T cell receptor (beta chain) was observed in a study of T-cell reconstitution after alpha-beta-depleted transplantation in children. Study outcomes and limitations: As was reported, about two months after transplant, alpha-beta T cells came from several hundred expanded graft clones.

This clonotype was counted only a few times. Antigen specificity is unknown. Unique molecular identifiers were used in preparing the TCRbeta library. TCRdb passed the PCR reads through MiXCR, listing each CDR3 protein once. Of about 400,000 distinct CDR3 sequences in the sample, about 17% were seen once. The CDR3 contains 13 residues. With 6 bases removed from V and 0 bases from J, the gap between germline ends came to 9 bases. Germline assignment: CDR1 DFQATT and CDR2 SNEGSKA (reference sequence). The genes are TRBV20-1 and TRBJ2-1; perhaps TRBD2 as D (6 bases). Here the sequenced sample was PBMCs, mostly from graft donor cells, taken 360 days after TCRalphabeta/CD19-depleted stem cell transplant. This receptor was taken from a boy in the first two years of life who had a stem cell transplant for Wiskott-Aldrich syndrome, so the T cells may come from the graft donor. The CDR3 loop reads CSALADSYNEQFF. The CDR3 nucleotides are TGCAGTGCCTTAGCGGACTCCTACAATGAGCAGTTCTTC.